The 15 T cell receptor beta chains below come from one sample, sequenced in a study of PD-L1 blockade in urothelial cancer. Some clones are missing from TCRdb's copy, which holds only in-frame ones; the method was immunoSEQ multiplex PCR. The sample carries about 120,000 clones, more than 85% recorded once. Described time point: peripheral blood 6 weeks after treatment start. The material sequenced was PBMCs, taken around atezolizumab (anti-PD-L1) treatment. These receptors were taken from a man aged 55-75 years with urothelial cancer.

V is TRBV14 and J is TRBJ2-3, with 9 bases identical to TRBD2. This CDR3 region has 17 residues. CDR1 is SGHDN and CDR2 is FVKESK in the germline V gene. The V segment lost 0 bases and the J segment 4 bases; nucleotides outside the gene matches: 8. CDR3 in amino acids: CASSQDIRSGGSDTQYF. In nucleotides, the CDR3 is TGTGCCAGCAGCCAAGACATCCGTAGCGGGGGTTCAGATACGCAGTATTTT. Variable domain in full (rest from reference TRBV14 and TRBJ2-3): EAGVTQFPSHSVIEKGQTVTLRCDPISGHDNLYWYRRVMGKEIKFLLHFVKESKQDESGMPNNRFLAERTGGTYSTLKVQPAELEDSGVYFCASSQDIRSGGSDTQYFGPGTRLTVL.

The V gene is TRBV6-5, the J gene TRBJ2-3, with TRBD2 matching 9 bases. The CDR3 is made up of 16 amino acids. V dropped 2 bases and J dropped 5; count of bases not matched to a gene: 8. Looked up from germline, CDR1 is MNHEY and CDR2 is SVGAGI. This CDR3 reads CASSYLPSGGKDTQYF. The CDR3 coding sequence is TGTGCCAGCAGTTACCTTCCGAGCGGGGGGAAAGATACGCAGTATTTT.

The V and J genes are TRBV5-1 and TRBJ1-5; D not certain. The CDR3 covers 14 residues. Germline CDR1 is SGHRS and CDR2 is YFSETQ. V was pared by 0 bases and J by 6 bases, with 10 bases between. CDR3 coding DNA: TGCGCCAGCAGCTTGGGGGTAAGCGGTCAGCCCCAGCATTTT. Amino acid sequence: CASSLGVSGQPQHF.

This rearrangement joins TRBV28 to TRBJ2-6; D is undetermined. The CDR3 covers 15 residues. Germline CDR1 is MDHEN and CDR2 is SYDVKM. The V end lost 2 bases, the J end lost 0 bases, and 5 bases lay between the germline ends. DNA of the CDR3: TGTGCCAGCAGTTTACCATCCTCTGGGGCCAACGTCCTGACTTTC. Translated: CASSLPSSGANVLTF.

The V gene is TRBV7-2, the J gene TRBJ1-2, with D possibly matching TRBD1 (6 bases). The V end was cut by 5 bases, the J end by 5 bases, with 21 bases between. Germline CDR1 reads SGHTA; CDR2 reads FQGNSA. CDR3 length: 16 residues. This CDR3 reads CASSPSRGRGQYGYTF. The CDR3 bases are TGTGCCAGCAGCCCTAGCCGGGGCAGGGGCCAGTATGGCTACACCTTC.

V is TRBV7-8 and J is TRBJ1-4; maybe TRBD1 (5 bases). Per germline, CDR1 SGHVS and CDR2 FQNEAQ. Trimming cost V 5 bases and J 6 bases, with 19 bases left between them. The CDR3 loop spans 16 amino acids. CDR3 sequence reads: CASSLEPRGLDEKLFF. DNA of the CDR3: TGTGCCAGCAGCCTAGAGCCCCGGGGGTTGGATGAAAAACTGTTTTTT.

The J gene is TRBJ2-1, the V gene TRBV6-1, with 8 nucleotides matching TRBD1. CDR3 size: 15 residues. Germline V gene sequence: CDR1 MNHNS, CDR2 SASEGT. V was pared by 6 bases and J by 0 bases, with 4 bases of the junction left unmatched. Written as DNA, the CDR3 is TGTGCCAGCAGCGCAACAGGGGGCTCCTACAATGAGCAGTTCTTC. Translation: CASSATGGSYNEQFF.

V is TRBV27 and J is TRBJ1-1; 8 positions match TRBD1. Germline CDR1 reads MNHEY; CDR2 reads SMNVEV (reference sequence). J was trimmed by 5 bases and V by 4 bases; bases with no gene match: 6. This CDR3 has 14 amino acids. CDR3 amino acids: CASSSGQGDTEAFF. The CDR3 DNA sequence: TGTGCCAGCAGTTCCGGACAGGGAGATACTGAAGCTTTCTTT.

J is TRBJ1-3 and V is TRBV9; 9 positions match TRBD1. Germline CDR1 and CDR2: SGDLS and YYNGEE. CDR3 size: 19 residues. Trimming at V came to 0 bases and at J to 4 bases, leaving 14 bases not matched to a gene. CDR3 amino acids: CASSVDFGKGQGRGNTIYF. Here the CDR3 DNA reads TGTGCCAGCAGCGTAGACTTCGGAAAGGGACAGGGAAGGGGAAACACCATATATTTT.

This clone was recorded a few times. The chain has TRBV6-6 and TRBJ2-7; the match to TRBD2 covers 12 bases. The CDR3 contains 15 residues. The germline V gene has CDR1 MNHNY and CDR2 SVGAGI (reference sequence). V lost 5 bases, J lost 1 base, and 3 bases stayed unmatched. DNA for the CDR3: TGTGCCAGCAGTGACGGACTAGCGGGATCCTACGAGCAGTACTTC. Its translation is CASSDGLAGSYEQYF.

The chain links TRBV11-2 to TRBJ2-1; a possible D gene is TRBD2 (5 bases). Trimming pared 1 base from V and 10 bases from J, leaving 11 bases between. CDR1 and CDR2 from the germline V gene are SGHAT and FQNNGV. This CDR3 contains 13 residues. The DNA for the CDR3 is TGTGCCAGCAGCTTAGCCGGACTCCGCGAGCAGTTCTTC. As protein: CASSLAGLREQFF.

This chain links TRBV9 with TRBJ1-3; D call uncertain. Germline CDR1 SGDLS, CDR2 YYNGEE. The CDR3 sequence is 15 residues long. V was pared by 3 bases and J by 7 bases, with 17 bases between. The CDR3 loop is CASSGGAPQANTIYF. The CDR3 DNA follows: TGTGCCAGCAGCGGGGGAGCCCCGCAGGCCAACACCATATATTTT.

The chain couples TRBV11-2 to TRBJ2-2; the D is unclear. V was shortened by 5 bases and J by 3 bases, with 7 bases between the two germline ends. Per germline, CDR1 SGHAT and CDR2 FQNNGV. The CDR3 consists of 13 residues. The CDR3 region has the DNA TGTGCCAGCAGCGCCGGGTACACCGGGGAGCTGTTTTTT. It specifies CASSAGYTGELFF.

This chain uses TRBV5-1 with TRBJ1-1, with D perhaps TRBD1 (6 bases). Between the trimmed V and J ends, which lost 2 bases and 1 base, there was a span of 9 bases. This CDR3 contains 14 residues. From germline, CDR1 is SGHRS and CDR2 YFSETQ. Here the CDR3 DNA reads TGCGCCAGCAGCTTTTCGACAGGGAACACTGAAGCTTTCTTT. It yields the protein CASSFSTGNTEAFF.

V gene TRBV7-2 combines with J gene TRBJ1-6; 10 bases map to TRBD1. Trimming took 4 bases from V and 7 from J; bases not matched to a gene: 1. Germline V gives CDR1 SGHTA, CDR2 FQGNSA. The CDR3 has 14 amino acids. CDR3 in amino acids: CASSWGQGNSPLHF. CDR3 DNA sequence: TGTGCCAGCAGCTGGGGACAGGGGAATTCACCCCTCCACTTT.